The rows below give T cell receptor beta chains drawn from one sample of a study of blood T cells in healthy people across ages. Using its own MiXCR run on the 5' RACE reads, TCRdb lists one record per CDR3 protein. The data contain over a million distinct CDR3 sequences, around 25% of them singletons. These sequences were also reported in another study, on T cells of mothers and their children.

The sample consisted of blood. The receptor set was obtained from a girl aged 2-10 years in good health. The CDR3 runs from the conserved cysteine through the conserved F or W. A D gene is named only where the DNA matches it firmly. Clone size appears in some rows only: once, few, many, or a class for an expanded clone.

d_gene: -; abundance: -; j_gene: TRBJ1-2; v_gene: TRBV27; len: 13; CDR3nt: TGTGCCAGCGGAAACTGGGCAGGACAAGGCTACACCTTC; CDR3aa: CASGNWAGQGYTF
d_gene: TRBD2; abundance: few; j_gene: TRBJ2-1; v_gene: TRBV5-1; len: 15; CDR3nt: TGCGCCAACAGCGTGAGCGGGGGTGGCAACAATGAGCAGTTCTTC; CDR3aa: CANSVSGGGNNEQFF
d_gene: -; abundance: -; j_gene: TRBJ2-5; v_gene: TRBV7-8; len: 15; CDR3nt: TGTGCCAGCAGCTTAGAACCGACAGAACAAGAGACCCAGTACTTC; CDR3aa: CASSLEPTEQETQYF
d_gene: -; abundance: -; j_gene: TRBJ2-3; v_gene: TRBV6-6; len: 12; CDR3nt: TGTGCCAGCGGTCACGACAGGGATACGCAGTATTTT; CDR3aa: CASGHDRDTQYF
d_gene: -; abundance: few; j_gene: TRBJ1-4; v_gene: TRBV11-2; len: 14; CDR3nt: TGTGCCAGCAGCCCGGACAGACCTAATGAAAAACTGTTTTTT; CDR3aa: CASSPDRPNEKLFF
d_gene: -; abundance: -; j_gene: TRBJ2-5; v_gene: TRBV25-1; len: 14; CDR3nt: TGTGCCAGCAGTATTGAGGCAGGGGAAGAGACCCAGTACTTC; CDR3aa: CASSIEAGEETQYF
d_gene: -; abundance: few; j_gene: TRBJ1-2; v_gene: TRBV9; len: 12; CDR3nt: TGTGCCAGCAGCCAGGGGACATCTGGCTACACCTTC; CDR3aa: CASSQGTSGYTF
d_gene: -; abundance: -; j_gene: TRBJ2-5; v_gene: TRBV4-3; len: 14; CDR3nt: TGCGCCAGCAGCCCCACCCCCAGGGTTGAGACCCAGTACTTC; CDR3aa: CASSPTPRVETQYF
d_gene: -; abundance: few; j_gene: TRBJ2-4; v_gene: TRBV12-3/TRBV12-4; len: 14; CDR3nt: TGTGCCAGCAGTCAATCTATAGCCAAAAACATTCAGTACTTC; CDR3aa: CASSQSIAKNIQYF
d_gene: -; abundance: -; j_gene: TRBJ2-5; v_gene: TRBV15; len: 15; CDR3nt: TGTGCCACCAGCAGACCACAGGAGATCCAAGAGACCCAGTACTTC; CDR3aa: CATSRPQEIQETQYF
d_gene: TRBD1; abundance: -; j_gene: TRBJ2-1; v_gene: TRBV6-5; len: 16; CDR3nt: TGTGCCAGCAGTTACACCGACAGGGGCTCCTACAATGAGCAGTTCTTC; CDR3aa: CASSYTDRGSYNEQFF
d_gene: -; abundance: -; j_gene: TRBJ2-1; v_gene: TRBV7-3; len: 13; CDR3nt: TGTGCCAGCAGCTTTGGGTTCTCCGGGGAGCAGTTCTTC; CDR3aa: CASSFGFSGEQFF
d_gene: -; abundance: -; j_gene: TRBJ2-2; v_gene: TRBV3-1; len: 14; CDR3nt: TGTGCCAGCAGCCGATTGGAGGGAACCGGGGAGCTGTTTTTT; CDR3aa: CASSRLEGTGELFF
d_gene: -; abundance: -; j_gene: TRBJ2-5; v_gene: TRBV20-1; len: 14; CDR3nt: TGCAGTGCTAGGATTGGGTCAGCGGGAGAGACCCAGTACTTC; CDR3aa: CSARIGSAGETQYF
d_gene: -; abundance: few; j_gene: TRBJ2-7; v_gene: TRBV28; len: 15; CDR3nt: TGTGCCAGCAGTTTCGACCGCGGGGCGTCCTACGAGCAGTACTTC; CDR3aa: CASSFDRGASYEQYF
d_gene: TRBD2; abundance: -; j_gene: TRBJ2-1; v_gene: TRBV6-2/TRBV6-3; len: 14; CDR3nt: TGTGCCAGCAGTTATGCGGGGGGATACAATGAGCAGTTCTTC; CDR3aa: CASSYAGGYNEQFF
d_gene: TRBD1; abundance: few; j_gene: TRBJ2-3; v_gene: TRBV7-8; len: 15; CDR3nt: TGTGCCAGCAGCAACCCAGGGGGCGGCACAGATACGCAGTATTTT; CDR3aa: CASSNPGGGTDTQYF
d_gene: -; abundance: few; j_gene: TRBJ1-4; v_gene: TRBV12-3/TRBV12-4; len: 14; CDR3nt: TGTGCCAGCAGAGACCAGGGGAGGAATGAAAAACTGTTTTTT; CDR3aa: CASRDQGRNEKLFF
d_gene: TRBD1; abundance: -; j_gene: TRBJ1-5; v_gene: TRBV29-1; len: 14; CDR3nt: TGCAGCGTTGCTCCAACAGGGGAGTATCAGCCCCAGCATTTT; CDR3aa: CSVAPTGEYQPQHF
d_gene: TRBD1; abundance: -; j_gene: TRBJ1-5; v_gene: TRBV4-1; len: 16; CDR3nt: TGCGCCAGCAGCCAAGAGGGGCAGGGGGACAATCAGCCCCAGCATTTT; CDR3aa: CASSQEGQGDNQPQHF
d_gene: TRBD2; abundance: few; j_gene: TRBJ2-5; v_gene: TRBV28; len: 17; CDR3nt: TGTGCCAGCAGTTTATACCGGCTAGCGGGAGTCCCGGGGACCCAGTACTTC; CDR3aa: CASSLYRLAGVPGTQYF
d_gene: TRBD2; abundance: -; j_gene: TRBJ2-3; v_gene: TRBV20-1; len: 15; CDR3nt: TGCAGTGCCCTACAGGAAGCGGGGACCACAGATACGCAGTATTTT; CDR3aa: CSALQEAGTTDTQYF
d_gene: -; abundance: -; j_gene: TRBJ1-4; v_gene: TRBV5-1; len: 14; CDR3nt: TGCGCCAGCAGCGTGGGAAGCGGCAGTGAAAAACTGTTTTTT; CDR3aa: CASSVGSGSEKLFF
d_gene: -; abundance: few; j_gene: TRBJ2-2; v_gene: TRBV28; len: 15; CDR3nt: TGTGCCAGCAGTTTGCCACAGGGAAACACCGGGGAGCTGTTTTTT; CDR3aa: CASSLPQGNTGELFF
d_gene: -; abundance: -; j_gene: TRBJ1-1; v_gene: TRBV4-1; len: 15; CDR3nt: TGCGCCAGCAGCCATTTGGACAGCCCGGCCACTGAAGCTTTCTTT; CDR3aa: CASSHLDSPATEAFF
d_gene: TRBD1; abundance: -; j_gene: TRBJ1-1; v_gene: TRBV7-2; len: 14; CDR3nt: TGTGCCAGCAGCTTATACAGGGGTGAGACTGAAGCTTTCTTT; CDR3aa: CASSLYRGETEAFF
d_gene: TRBD2; abundance: few; j_gene: TRBJ2-1; v_gene: TRBV5-1; len: 15; CDR3nt: TGCGCCAGCAGCTCGATAGCGGGAACCGAAAACGAGCAGTTCTTC; CDR3aa: CASSSIAGTENEQFF
d_gene: -; abundance: -; j_gene: TRBJ2-1; v_gene: TRBV6-1; len: 15; CDR3nt: TGTGCCAGCAGTGAAGTGTACAGCACTTACAATGAGCAGTTCTTC; CDR3aa: CASSEVYSTYNEQFF
d_gene: TRBD2; abundance: few; j_gene: TRBJ2-5; v_gene: TRBV7-2; len: 17; CDR3nt: TGTGCCAGCAGCTGGACGCTTAGCGGGGGGGTCCAAGAGACCCAGTACTTC; CDR3aa: CASSWTLSGGVQETQYF
d_gene: TRBD1; abundance: -; j_gene: TRBJ2-5; v_gene: TRBV12-3/TRBV12-4; len: 15; CDR3nt: TGTGCCAGCAGTCGAAACAGGGGCGGACAGGAGACCCAGTACTTC; CDR3aa: CASSRNRGGQETQYF
d_gene: -; abundance: -; j_gene: TRBJ2-7; v_gene: TRBV20-1; len: 14; CDR3nt: TGCAGTGCTGCAGGAACAGGTTACATCTACGAGCAGTACTTC; CDR3aa: CSAAGTGYIYEQYF
d_gene: -; abundance: few; j_gene: TRBJ2-7; v_gene: TRBV12-3/TRBV12-4; len: 14; CDR3nt: TGTGCCAGCAGTTTATCTCATCTGAACGACGAGCAGTACTTC; CDR3aa: CASSLSHLNDEQYF
d_gene: -; abundance: few; j_gene: TRBJ1-5; v_gene: TRBV2; len: 14; CDR3nt: TGTGCCAGCAGGGCCGCGGGGCTTTATCAGCCCCAGCATTTT; CDR3aa: CASRAAGLYQPQHF
d_gene: TRBD2; abundance: -; j_gene: TRBJ2-1; v_gene: TRBV6-5; len: 15; CDR3nt: TGTGCCAGCAGTTACAGCTCTAGCGGGAGATTCGATCTGTTCTTC; CDR3aa: CASSYSSSGRFDLFF
d_gene: -; abundance: few; j_gene: TRBJ1-4; v_gene: TRBV15; len: 14; CDR3nt: TGTGCCACCAGCAGAGACGGACGTAATGAAAAACTGTTTTTT; CDR3aa: CATSRDGRNEKLFF
d_gene: TRBD1; abundance: -; j_gene: TRBJ2-7; v_gene: TRBV20-1; len: 14; CDR3nt: TGCAGTGCTGAGGACAGGGGGCAATTCTACGAGCAGTACTTC; CDR3aa: CSAEDRGQFYEQYF
d_gene: TRBD1; abundance: few; j_gene: TRBJ2-7; v_gene: TRBV12-3/TRBV12-4; len: 13; CDR3nt: TGTGCCAGCAGTTTAAGACAGGGCCACGAGCAGTACTTC; CDR3aa: CASSLRQGHEQYF
d_gene: TRBD2; abundance: -; j_gene: TRBJ2-5; v_gene: TRBV3-1; len: 13; CDR3nt: TGTGCCAGCGGGCGGGAGAATCAAGAGACCCAGTACTTC; CDR3aa: CASGRENQETQYF
d_gene: -; abundance: -; j_gene: TRBJ1-1; v_gene: TRBV20-1; len: 15; CDR3nt: TGCAGTGCTAGAGGACTAACAGGGTTTTTGACTGAAGCTTTCTTT; CDR3aa: CSARGLTGFLTEAFF
d_gene: TRBD2; abundance: -; j_gene: TRBJ2-7; v_gene: TRBV28; len: 11; CDR3nt: TGTGCCAGCAATACGGGGGGCGAGCAGTACTTC; CDR3aa: CASNTGGEQYF
d_gene: -; abundance: -; j_gene: TRBJ2-1; v_gene: TRBV4-1; len: 14; CDR3nt: TGCGCCAGCAGCCATTCGGGGGACGGAAATGAGCAGTTCTTC; CDR3aa: CASSHSGDGNEQFF
d_gene: -; abundance: -; j_gene: TRBJ2-7; v_gene: TRBV7-9; len: 15; CDR3nt: TGTGCCAGCAGCTTAGTGGGCGTACTCTCCTACGAGCAGTACTTC; CDR3aa: CASSLVGVLSYEQYF